This T cell receptor beta chain originates from a study of cytomegalovirus exposure and HLA in healthy donors. PCR used 60 Vbeta primers and 13 Jbeta primers. Data came from immunoSEQ multiplex PCR; TCRdb stores just in-frame clones and leaves some out. Of 200,000 to 300,000 clones in the sample, over 70% were seen once. Each donor's status was that of a healthy bone marrow donor. The germline CDR1 and CDR2 sequences are SGHRS and YFSETQ. V was clipped by 4 bases and J by 0 bases, with 14 bases between them. This CDR3 comprises 16 residues. This receptor was taken from a woman aged 60-75 years in good health and CMV-seropositive. This chain joins TRBV5-1 and TRBJ2-1; D may be TRBD2 (5 bases). Sample: PBMCs. DNA for the CDR3: TGCGCCAGCAGCAGAACAACGGACTTCTCCTACAATGAGCAGTTCTTC. Translation gives CASSRTTDFSYNEQFF.